The text below deals with one TCR beta chain. The length of the CDR3 is 14 residues. This sample was taken from a study of blood T cell repertoires in COVID-19. Under the authors' procedure: Amplification with reference gene primers provided the estimates of nucleated cell counts. TCRdb's copy holds only in-frame clones and misses some; the assay was immunoSEQ multiplex PCR. D and trimming were read from the DNA, whereas the V and J calls and clone size are those reported in that table. The sample includes over 400,000 clones, roughly 88% seen only once; the top ten take under 4%. V is TRBV21-1 and J is TRBJ2-4; the D call of TRBD1 is as the table states it, not checked on the DNA. TRBV21-1 counts as a pseudogene. This clonotype originated in a human donor in a cohort sampled during active COVID-19. The source material was peripheral blood. CDR3 in amino acids: CASSKGTGVGIQYF. The CDR3 DNA reads as TGTGCCAGCAGCAAAGGGACAGGGGTGGGCATTCAGTACTTC.